The source of this TCR beta chain is a study of radiotherapy plus CTLA-4 blockade in lung cancer. Overall study context: Of the patients, roughly 20% showed objective responses and under 40% attained disease control. Study-wide points: Clones derived from tumor TCRs expanded in blood after radiotherapy plus ipilimumab. Increased serum interferon-beta after radiation also reportedly predicted response strongly.

Only in-frame clones appear in the TCRdb table, and some are missing; sequencing was by immunoSEQ multiplex PCR. Altogether some 25,000 clones are present, 70% to 75% being singletons, with the ten largest covering 3.2%. As for this clone: Its antigen is not known.

This CDR3 contains 15 residues. J was trimmed by 0 bases and V by 3 bases; bases with no gene match: 2. CDR1 and CDR2 from the germline V gene are LNHDA and SQIVND (reference sequence). Alongside CTLA-4 blockade with ipilimumab, patients with chemo-refractory metastatic non-small-cell lung cancer received focal radiation. The sequencing used peripheral blood, collected from a patient treated with radiotherapy plus ipilimumab. The chain combines TRBV19 with TRBJ1-5; TRBD1 matches 7 bases. This clonotype was sampled from a human donor with non-small cell lung cancer whose response to radiotherapy plus ipilimumab could not be evaluated. In DNA form, the CDR3 reads TGTGCCAGTAGTATTGACAGGGCTAGCAATCAGCCCCAGCATTTT. It encodes CASSIDRASNQPQHF.